What follows are 8 T cell receptor beta chains derived from one specimen sequenced in a study of response to subunit inactivated influenza vaccine. TCRdb called the RT-PCR reads again in MiXCR, with one record for every CDR3 protein. The data show 500,000 or so distinct CDR3 sequences, more than 15% seen once. Specimen: CD4+ T cells sorted from PBMCs, collected less than 30 months after vaccination. These receptors all come from a man aged 45 to 75 who received an inactivated influenza vaccine.

The chain links TRBV12-3 or TRBV12-4 to TRBJ2-1, with TRBD2 as a possible D gene (6 bases). CDR3 length: 13 amino acids. V gave up 6 bases and J gave up 5 bases, with 11 bases separating them. The CDR3 coding sequence is TGTGCCAGCAGCAGACTAGTTAACAATGAGCAGTTCTTC. This gives the protein CASSRLVNNEQFF.

This clonotype was detected only a few times. The rearrangement joins TRBV20-1 to TRBJ2-1, with 7 bases identical to TRBD1. Germline lookup yields CDR1 DFQATT and CDR2 SNEGSKA (reference sequence). Germline trimming cut 5 bases from V and 3 bases from J; bases unmatched to any gene: 7. CDR3 length: 14 amino acids. DNA for the CDR3: TGCAGTGCTGGAAAGGGACAGTACTACAATGAGCAGTTCTTC. It specifies CSAGKGQYYNEQFF.

This clonotype was counted a few times. The chain is built from TRBV5-1 and TRBJ2-2, with TRBD1 matching 7 bases. The CDR3 consists of 16 residues. The J segment lost 4 bases and the V segment lost 0 bases, leaving 6 bases of the junction unmatched. Germline V gene lookup returns CDR1 SGHRS and CDR2 YFSETQ. In DNA, the CDR3 is TGCGCCAGCAGCTTGGGTGGGACAGCCGGCACCGGGGAGCTGTTTTTT. It yields the protein CASSLGGTAGTGELFF.

With regard to this clonotype: The germline gene is not matched at one end of the junction; a read error may be the cause. This chain uses TRBV4-1 with TRBJ1-2; TRBD1 might be the D (5 bases). The CDR3 consists of 14 residues. CDR1 and CDR2 (germline): MGHRA, YSYEKL. The CDR3 loop is CAGSQDGGFSGYTF. DNA of the CDR3: TGCGCCGGCAGCCAAGATGGGGGGTTTAGTGGCTACACCTTC.

This clonotype was picked up a small number of times. The chain uses TRBV10-3 and TRBJ2-1; D is perhaps TRBD2 (5 bases). Germline V lookup: CDR1 ENHRY, CDR2 SYGVKD. V lost 8 bases and J lost 7, with 15 bases in between. The CDR3 loop spans 13 amino acids. The CDR3 loop is CAIAIQEGNEQFF. The CDR3 DNA reads TGTGCCATCGCGATACAAGAGGGTAATGAGCAGTTCTTC.

CDR3 coding DNA: TGTGCCAGCAGGCTGACAGGGGGCGGCGATTCACCCCTCCACTTT. It yields the protein CASRLTGGGDSPLHF. The V and J genes are TRBV6-1 and TRBJ1-6; 10 bases are shared with TRBD1. The CDR3 extends over 15 amino acids. With 6 bases clipped from V and 8 bases from J, the junction kept 7 bases outside the gene matches. The germline gives CDR1 MNHNS, CDR2 SASEGT.

This sequence joins TRBV6-2 or TRBV6-3 and TRBJ2-7, with D possibly matching TRBD2 (6 bases). V lost 6 bases and J 0 bases, leaving 12 bases between the germline ends. CDR3 length: 14 residues. Germline V gives CDR1 MNHEY, CDR2 SVGEGT. CDR3 amino acids: CASRDFGSSYEQYF. CDR3 coding DNA: TGTGCCAGCAGAGACTTCGGGAGCTCCTACGAGCAGTACTTC.

This clonotype was counted at least ten times. The chain joins TRBV24-1 to TRBJ2-1; D gene uncertain. This CDR3 is 15 amino acids long. Germline V gene data show CDR1 as KGHDR and CDR2 as SFDVKD. Trimming removed 0 bases at V and 8 bases at J, with 13 bases between. CDR3 bases: TGTGCCACCAGTGATTTGCAGGTTGGGGTCGATGAGCAGTTCTTC. Its translation: CATSDLQVGVDEQFF.